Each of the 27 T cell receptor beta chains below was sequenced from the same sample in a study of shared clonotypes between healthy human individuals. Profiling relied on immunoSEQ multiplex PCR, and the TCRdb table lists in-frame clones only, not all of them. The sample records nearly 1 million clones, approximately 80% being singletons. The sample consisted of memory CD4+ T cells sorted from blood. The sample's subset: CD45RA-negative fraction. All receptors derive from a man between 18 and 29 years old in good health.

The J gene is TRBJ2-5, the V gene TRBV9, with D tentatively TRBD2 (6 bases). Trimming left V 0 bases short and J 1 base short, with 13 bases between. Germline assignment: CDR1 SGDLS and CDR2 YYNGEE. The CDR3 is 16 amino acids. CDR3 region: CASSVGWDSPQETQYF. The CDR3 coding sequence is TGTGCCAGCAGCGTAGGTTGGGACTCTCCCCAAGAGACCCAGTACTTC.

CDR3 bases: TGTGCCAGCACCCCCCCGGGACAGGGATACGAGCAGTACTTC. Residues: CASTPPGQGYEQYF. The chain links TRBV7-2 to TRBJ2-7; 9 positions match TRBD1. Per germline, CDR1 SGHTA and CDR2 FQGNSA. The CDR3 runs 14 residues. Trimming removed 7 bases from V and 4 bases from J; junction bases left unmatched: 8.

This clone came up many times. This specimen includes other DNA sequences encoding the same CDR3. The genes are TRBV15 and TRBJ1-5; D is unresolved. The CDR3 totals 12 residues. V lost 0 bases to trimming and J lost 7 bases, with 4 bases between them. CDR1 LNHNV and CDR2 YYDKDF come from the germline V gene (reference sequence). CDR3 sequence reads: CATSRDTQPQHF. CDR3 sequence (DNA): TGTGCCACCAGCAGAGATACACAGCCCCAGCATTTT.

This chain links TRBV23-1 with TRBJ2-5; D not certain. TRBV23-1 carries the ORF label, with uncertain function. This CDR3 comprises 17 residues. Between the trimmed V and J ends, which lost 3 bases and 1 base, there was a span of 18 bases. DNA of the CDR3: TGCGCCAGCAGTCACTCGAAGGCTCGAAGCCCCCAAGAGACCCAGTACTTC. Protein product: CASSHSKARSPQETQYF.

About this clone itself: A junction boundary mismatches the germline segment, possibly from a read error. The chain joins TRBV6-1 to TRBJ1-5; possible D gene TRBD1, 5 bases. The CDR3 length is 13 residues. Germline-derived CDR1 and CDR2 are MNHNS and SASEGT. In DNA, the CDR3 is TGTGCCAGTAGTGAGGGGAGGTGGCAGCCCCAGCATTTT. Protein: CASSEGRWQPQHF.

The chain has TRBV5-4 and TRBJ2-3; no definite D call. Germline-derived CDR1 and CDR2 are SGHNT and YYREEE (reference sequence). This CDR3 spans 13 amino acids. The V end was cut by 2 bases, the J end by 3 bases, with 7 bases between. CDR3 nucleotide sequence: TGTGCCAGCAGCTTCCCTATGACAGATACGCAGTATTTT. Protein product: CASSFPMTDTQYF.

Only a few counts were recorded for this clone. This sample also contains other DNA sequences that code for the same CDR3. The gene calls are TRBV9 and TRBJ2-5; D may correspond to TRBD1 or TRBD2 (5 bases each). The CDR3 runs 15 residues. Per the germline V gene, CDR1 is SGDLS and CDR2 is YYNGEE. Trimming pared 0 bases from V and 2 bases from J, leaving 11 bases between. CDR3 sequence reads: CASSVEGRPQETQYF. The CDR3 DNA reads TGTGCCAGCAGCGTAGAGGGACGGCCACAAGAGACCCAGTACTTC.

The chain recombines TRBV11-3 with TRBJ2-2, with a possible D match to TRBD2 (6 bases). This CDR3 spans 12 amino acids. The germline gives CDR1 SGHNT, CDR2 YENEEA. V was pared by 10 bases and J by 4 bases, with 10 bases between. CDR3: CAIQTSTGELFF. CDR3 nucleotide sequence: TGTGCCATCCAGACTAGCACCGGGGAGCTGTTTTTT.

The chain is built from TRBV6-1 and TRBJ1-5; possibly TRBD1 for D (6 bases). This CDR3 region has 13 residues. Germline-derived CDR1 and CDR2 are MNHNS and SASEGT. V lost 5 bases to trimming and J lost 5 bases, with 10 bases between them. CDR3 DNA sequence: TGTGCCAGCAGTATGACAGGTCATCAGCCCCAGCATTTT. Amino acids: CASSMTGHQPQHF.

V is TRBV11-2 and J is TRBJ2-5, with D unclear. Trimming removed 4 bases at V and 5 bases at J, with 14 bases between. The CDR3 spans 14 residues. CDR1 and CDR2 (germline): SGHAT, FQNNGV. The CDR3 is CASSSRLGSETQYF. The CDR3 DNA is TGTGCCAGCAGCTCCCGACTGGGTTCGGAGACCCAGTACTTC.

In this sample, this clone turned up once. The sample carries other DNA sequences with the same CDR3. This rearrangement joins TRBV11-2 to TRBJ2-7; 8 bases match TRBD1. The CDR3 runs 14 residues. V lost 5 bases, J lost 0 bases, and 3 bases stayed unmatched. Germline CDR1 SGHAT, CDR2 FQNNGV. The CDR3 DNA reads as TGTGCCAGCAGCCTGGGACAGGTCTCCTACGAGCAGTACTTC. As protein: CASSLGQVSYEQYF.

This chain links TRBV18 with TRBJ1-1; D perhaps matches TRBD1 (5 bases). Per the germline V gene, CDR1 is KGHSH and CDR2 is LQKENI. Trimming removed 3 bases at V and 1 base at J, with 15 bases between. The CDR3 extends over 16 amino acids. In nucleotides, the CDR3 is TGTGCCAGCTCACCGGGCAGGGAGGAGGGGAACACTGAAGCTTTCTTT. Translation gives CASSPGREEGNTEAFF.

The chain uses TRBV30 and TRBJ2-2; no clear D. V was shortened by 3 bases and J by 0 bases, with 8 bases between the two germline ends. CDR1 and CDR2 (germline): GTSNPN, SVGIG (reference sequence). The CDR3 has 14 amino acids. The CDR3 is CAWRPGPNTGELFF. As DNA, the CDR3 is TGTGCCTGGAGGCCGGGCCCGAACACCGGGGAGCTGTTTTTT.

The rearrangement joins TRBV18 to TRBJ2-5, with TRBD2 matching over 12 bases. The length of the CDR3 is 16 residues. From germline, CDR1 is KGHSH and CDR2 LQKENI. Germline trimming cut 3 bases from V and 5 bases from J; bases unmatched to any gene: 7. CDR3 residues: CASSPSGLAGLETQYF. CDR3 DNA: TGTGCCAGCTCACCTTCCGGACTAGCGGGATTGGAGACCCAGTACTTC. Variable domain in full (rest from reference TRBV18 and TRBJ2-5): NAGVMQNPRHLVRRRGQEARLRCSPMKGHSHVYWYRQLPEEGLKFMVYLQKENIIDESGMPKERFSAEFPKEGPSILRIQQVVRGDSAAYFCASSPSGLAGLETQYFGPGTRLLVL.

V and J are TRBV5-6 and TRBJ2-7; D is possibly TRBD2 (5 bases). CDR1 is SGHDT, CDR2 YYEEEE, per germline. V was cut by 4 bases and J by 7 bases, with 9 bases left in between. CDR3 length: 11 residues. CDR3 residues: CASSTSWEQYF. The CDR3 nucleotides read TGTGCCAGCAGCACTAGTTGGGAGCAGTACTTC.

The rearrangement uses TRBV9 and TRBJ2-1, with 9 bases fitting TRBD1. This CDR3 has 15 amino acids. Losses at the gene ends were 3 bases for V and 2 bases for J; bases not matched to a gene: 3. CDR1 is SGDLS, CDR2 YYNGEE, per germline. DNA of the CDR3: TGTGCCAGCAGCGACGGGACAGGGACCTACAATGAGCAGTTCTTC. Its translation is CASSDGTGTYNEQFF.

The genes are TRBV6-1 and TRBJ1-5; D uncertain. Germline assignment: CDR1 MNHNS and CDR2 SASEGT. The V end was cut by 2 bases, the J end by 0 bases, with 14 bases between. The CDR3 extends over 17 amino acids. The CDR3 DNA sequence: TGTGCCAGCAGTGAACGTACGGTTGGATATAGCAATCAGCCCCAGCATTTT. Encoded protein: CASSERTVGYSNQPQHF.

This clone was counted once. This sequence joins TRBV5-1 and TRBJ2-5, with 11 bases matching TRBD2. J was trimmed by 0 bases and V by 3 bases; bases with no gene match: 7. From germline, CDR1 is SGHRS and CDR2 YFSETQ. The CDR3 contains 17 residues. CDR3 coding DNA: TGCGCCAGCAGCTCCGGAGGGACTAGCGGTAACCAAGAGACCCAGTACTTC. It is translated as CASSSGGTSGNQETQYF. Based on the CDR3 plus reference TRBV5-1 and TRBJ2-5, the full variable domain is KAGVTQTPRYLIKTRGQQVTLSCSPISGHRSVSWYQQTPGQGLQFLFEYFSETQRNKGNFPGRFSGRQFSNSRSEMNVSTLELGDSALYLCASSSGGTSGNQETQYFGPGTRLLVL.

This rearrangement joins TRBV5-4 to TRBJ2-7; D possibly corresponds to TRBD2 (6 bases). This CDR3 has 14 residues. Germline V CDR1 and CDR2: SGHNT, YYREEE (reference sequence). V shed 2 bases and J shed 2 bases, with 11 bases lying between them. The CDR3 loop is CASSLGEAPYEQYF. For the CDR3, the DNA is TGTGCCAGCAGCTTAGGGGAGGCCCCCTACGAGCAGTACTTC.

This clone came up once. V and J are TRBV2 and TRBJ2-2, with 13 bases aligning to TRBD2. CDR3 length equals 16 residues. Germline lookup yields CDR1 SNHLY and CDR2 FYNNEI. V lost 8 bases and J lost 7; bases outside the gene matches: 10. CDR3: CASSGLAGDRGGELFF. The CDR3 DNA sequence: TGTGCCAGCTCAGGACTAGCGGGGGACCGGGGCGGGGAGCTGTTTTTT.

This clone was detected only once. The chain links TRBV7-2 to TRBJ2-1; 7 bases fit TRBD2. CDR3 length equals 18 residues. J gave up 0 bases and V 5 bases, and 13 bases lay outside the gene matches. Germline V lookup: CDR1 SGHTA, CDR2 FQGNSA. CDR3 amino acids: CASSLGVAGGSSYNEQFF. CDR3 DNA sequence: TGTGCCAGCAGCCTGGGGGTAGCGGGTGGGAGCTCCTACAATGAGCAGTTCTTC.

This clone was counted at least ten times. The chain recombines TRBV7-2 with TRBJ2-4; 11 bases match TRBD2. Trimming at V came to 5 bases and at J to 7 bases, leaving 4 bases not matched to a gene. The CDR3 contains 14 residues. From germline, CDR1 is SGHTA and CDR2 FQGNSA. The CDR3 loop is CASSPIAGGNIQYF. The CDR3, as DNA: TGTGCCAGCAGCCCCATAGCGGGAGGGAACATTCAGTACTTC.

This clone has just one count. The CDR3 is CASSLDGTGGTDTQYF. CDR3 in DNA: TGTGCCAGCAGTTTAGACGGGACAGGGGGAACAGATACGCAGTATTTT. The chain employs TRBV27 and TRBJ2-3, with TRBD1 identical over 11 bases. Unmatched junction bases numbered 4, after V lost 2 bases and J lost 3 bases. Germline V gene lookup returns CDR1 MNHEY and CDR2 SMNVEV (reference sequence). The CDR3 loop spans 16 amino acids.

The CDR3 region is CASSFPASPQGGYTF. CDR3 sequence (DNA): TGTGCCAGCAGCTTCCCCGCCTCCCCCCAAGGGGGCTACACCTTC. This chain links TRBV11-2 with TRBJ1-2; D gene ambiguous. CDR3 length: 15 residues. The germline V gene encodes CDR1 SGHAT and CDR2 FQNNGV. Trimming pared 3 bases from V and 8 bases from J, leaving 19 bases between.

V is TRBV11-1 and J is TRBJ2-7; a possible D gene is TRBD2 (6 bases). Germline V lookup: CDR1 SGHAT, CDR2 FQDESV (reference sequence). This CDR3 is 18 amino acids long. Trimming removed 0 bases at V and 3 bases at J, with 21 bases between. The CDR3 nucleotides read TGTGCCAGCAGCTTAGCCCCTCGGTTGAGCGGGCAAAACTACGAGCAGTACTTC. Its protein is CASSLAPRLSGQNYEQYF.

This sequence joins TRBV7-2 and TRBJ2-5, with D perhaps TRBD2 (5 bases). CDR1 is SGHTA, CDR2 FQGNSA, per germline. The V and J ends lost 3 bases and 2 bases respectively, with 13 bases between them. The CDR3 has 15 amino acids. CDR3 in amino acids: CASSFLSGRQETQYF. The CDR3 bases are TGTGCCAGCAGCTTCCTGAGCGGTAGGCAAGAGACCCAGTACTTC.

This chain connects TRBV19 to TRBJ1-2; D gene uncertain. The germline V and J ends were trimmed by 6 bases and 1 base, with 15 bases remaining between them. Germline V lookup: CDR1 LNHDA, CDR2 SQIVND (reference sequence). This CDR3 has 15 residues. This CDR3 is CASRTDHSLNYGYTF. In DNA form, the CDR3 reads TGTGCCAGTAGGACCGACCACAGTCTTAACTATGGCTACACCTTC. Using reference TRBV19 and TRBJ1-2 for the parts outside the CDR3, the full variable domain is DGGITQSPKYLFRKEGQNVTLSCEQNLNHDAMYWYRQDPGQGLRLIYYSQIVNDFQKGDIAEGYSVSREKKESFPLTVTSAQKNPTAFYLCASRTDHSLNYGYTFGSGTRLTVV.